Each of the 22 T cell receptor beta chains below was sequenced from the same sample in a study of T-cell reconstitution after alpha-beta-depleted transplantation in children. Construction of the TCRbeta library involved unique molecular identifiers. TCRdb recomputed calls from the PCR reads with MiXCR, one row per CDR3 protein. The sample includes more than 150,000 distinct CDR3 sequences, roughly 15% of them seen just once. The sample consisted of PBMCs from the stem cell graft donor, taken from the stem cell graft. The receptors here all came from a human donor who donated a stem cell graft to a child with acute lymphoblastic leukemia.

This clonotype has more than one count but fewer than ten. This sequence joins TRBV5-1 and TRBJ1-4, with a possible D match to TRBD1 (6 bases). This CDR3 region has 17 residues. Germline V gene sequence: CDR1 SGHRS, CDR2 YFSETQ. The V end was cut by 0 bases, the J end by 3 bases, with 15 bases between. The CDR3, as DNA: TGCGCCAGCAGCTTGGTGGCGGGGGCGCTGGCTAATGAAAAACTGTTTTTT. It translates to CASSLVAGALANEKLFF.

This clonotype has at least ten counts. The J gene is TRBJ2-1, the V gene TRBV20-1; the D is unclear. The germline gives CDR1 DFQATT, CDR2 SNEGSKA (reference sequence). This CDR3 spans 14 amino acids. Trimming removed 1 base at V and 0 bases at J, with 7 bases between. CDR3 protein: CSARAVSSYNEQFF. The CDR3 bases are TGCAGTGCTAGAGCGGTGAGCTCCTACAATGAGCAGTTCTTC.

This clonotype was seen ten or more times. The CDR3 nucleotides read TGTGCCAGCAGCTTGGCTGGGGTGGATCAGCCCCAGCATTTT. Translated, it gives CASSLAGVDQPQHF. The V gene is TRBV5-4, the J gene TRBJ1-5, with D unclear. Trimming cost V 0 bases and J 5 bases, with 9 bases left between them. This CDR3 comprises 14 residues. Germline CDR1 and CDR2: SGHNT and YYREEE (reference sequence).

This clonotype was seen at least ten times. The chain links TRBV5-1 to TRBJ1-4, with 9 bases matching TRBD1. The CDR3 spans 14 residues. Looked up from germline, CDR1 is SGHRS and CDR2 is YFSETQ. The junction had 2 bases not matched to a gene; V was cut back by 0 bases and J by 8 bases. CDR3 amino acids: CASSLEQGAEKLFF. CDR3 coding DNA: TGCGCCAGCAGCTTGGAACAGGGGGCGGAAAAACTGTTTTTT.

This clonotype showed up many times. The chain is built from TRBV4-1 and TRBJ2-3, with TRBD2 matching 8 bases. The CDR3 has 16 residues. Germline CDR1 reads MGHRA; CDR2 reads YSYEKL. V was pared by 1 base and J by 3 bases, with 6 bases of the junction left unmatched. The CDR3 here is CASSQVFSSGTDTQYF. DNA of the CDR3: TGCGCCAGCAGCCAAGTTTTTTCTAGCGGGACAGATACGCAGTATTTT.

Written as DNA, the CDR3 is TGCGCCAGCAGCCGAGGGGGCTTTGACACTGAAGCTTTCTTT. Encoded protein: CASSRGGFDTEAFF. The genes are TRBV5-1 and TRBJ1-1, with TRBD1 matching 7 bases. Germline V gene sequence: CDR1 SGHRS, CDR2 YFSETQ. The junction had 6 bases not matched to a gene; V was cut back by 4 bases and J by 3 bases. This CDR3 has 14 residues.

This clonotype was seen ten or more times. The chain links TRBV12-3 or TRBV12-4 to TRBJ2-1, with D perhaps matching TRBD2 (7 bases). The CDR3 has 15 amino acids. The V end was cut by 8 bases, the J end by 6 bases, with 20 bases between. This CDR3 is CASGRSGTPSNEQFF. The CDR3 coding sequence is TGTGCCAGCGGAAGAAGCGGGACACCCTCCAATGAGCAGTTCTTC.

The chain uses TRBV29-1 and TRBJ2-1, with D unclear. The CDR3 spans 16 residues. Per germline, CDR1 SQVTM and CDR2 ANQGSEA. V lost 5 bases to trimming and J lost 2 bases, with 19 bases between them. CDR3 nucleotide sequence: TGCAGCGTTTTGTGGTTGGGGATAAGAACCTACAATGAGCAGTTCTTC. Translation gives CSVLWLGIRTYNEQFF.

This clonotype was counted at least ten times. The rearrangement joins TRBV7-2 to TRBJ2-1; D may match TRBD1 or TRBD2 (6 bases each). Trimming removed 5 bases at V and 2 bases at J, with 13 bases between. Germline V lookup: CDR1 SGHTA, CDR2 FQGNSA. The CDR3 loop spans 15 amino acids. The CDR3 is CASSRGPGPYNEQFF. CDR3 nucleotide sequence: TGTGCCAGCAGCCGGGGGCCAGGGCCCTACAATGAGCAGTTCTTC.

The chain couples TRBV12-3 or TRBV12-4 to TRBJ2-7; TRBD2 aligns across 10 bases. J gave up 0 bases and V 5 bases, and 7 bases lay outside the gene matches. The CDR3 length is 16 residues. CDR3 amino acids: CASSTVAGGSSYEQYF. The CDR3 DNA reads as TGTGCCAGCAGTACTGTAGCGGGAGGAAGCTCCTACGAGCAGTACTTC.

This clonotype was found a few times. V gene TRBV11-3 combines with J gene TRBJ2-2; the D is unclear. The ends were cut back, 0 bases at V and 7 bases at J, with 9 bases in the middle. The CDR3 contains 14 residues. The germline V gene encodes CDR1 SGHNT and CDR2 YENEEA. In nucleotides, the CDR3 is TGTGCCAGCAGCTTAGATGGGTTTGGCGGGGAGCTGTTTTTT. This codes for CASSLDGFGGELFF. The full variable domain, its missing parts supplied by reference TRBV11-3 and TRBJ2-2, is EAGVVQSPRYKIIEKKQPVAFWCNPISGHNTLYWYLQNLGQGPELLIRYENEEAVDDSQLPKDRFSAERLKGVDSTLKIQPAELGDSAVYLCASSLDGFGGELFFGEGSRLTVL.

The table lists this clonotype with many counts. The chain is built from TRBV27 and TRBJ1-1; TRBD1 might be the D (6 bases). V gave up 7 bases and J gave up 0 bases, with 15 bases separating them. The CDR3 has 15 amino acids. Germline assignment: CDR1 MNHEY and CDR2 SMNVEV (reference sequence). The CDR3 DNA reads as TGTGCCAGCAAAATAAACGGGGGCATGAACACTGAAGCTTTCTTT. Its protein product is CASKINGGMNTEAFF.

On this clonotype itself: One base away lies a much larger clone, so this may be a sequencing read error. The chain combines TRBV12-3 or TRBV12-4 with TRBJ2-2; D tentatively reads TRBD1 or TRBD2 (5 bases each). The CDR3 totals 18 residues. The CDR3 loop is CVSRPLMGVGRNTGELFF. In DNA, the CDR3 is TGTGTCAGCAGACCGCTAATGGGGGTAGGGCGTAACACCGGGGAGCTGTTTTTT.

Ten or more counts support this clonotype. This chain's CDR3 is CAISGAGNTEAFF. In DNA, the CDR3 is TGTGCCATCAGTGGGGCAGGGAACACTGAAGCTTTCTTT. This sequence joins TRBV10-3 and TRBJ1-1; D unresolved. This CDR3 is 13 amino acids long. Germline V CDR1 and CDR2: ENHRY, SYGVKD. V dropped 4 bases and J dropped 1 base, with 7 bases sitting between them.

The table lists this clonotype with a few counts. The chain uses TRBV20-1 and TRBJ2-3, with D perhaps matching TRBD2 (6 bases). The germline gives CDR1 DFQATT, CDR2 SNEGSKA (reference sequence). Trimming took off 6 bases at V and 0 bases at J, with 19 bases between the two ends. This CDR3 is 16 amino acids long. The CDR3 sequence: CSARKSGTGSTDTQYF. The CDR3, as DNA: TGCAGTGCGAGAAAGTCCGGGACTGGGAGCACAGATACGCAGTATTTT.

This clonotype was detected ten times or more. The chain joins TRBV7-8 to TRBJ1-2, with TRBD1 as a possible D gene (6 bases). The CDR3 extends over 13 amino acids. CDR1 is SGHVS, CDR2 FQNEAQ, per germline. V lost 5 bases and J 4 bases, leaving 11 bases between the germline ends. The CDR3, as DNA: TGTGCCAGCAGCCAACAGGGCATCTATGGCTACACCTTC. It specifies CASSQQGIYGYTF.

This clonotype was detected many times. V is TRBV6-1 and J is TRBJ2-3; D possibly corresponds to TRBD1 (5 bases). Germline V gives CDR1 MNHNS, CDR2 SASEGT. The CDR3 consists of 15 residues. V dropped 5 bases and J dropped 1 base, with 13 bases sitting between them. CDR3 sequence (DNA): TGTGCCAGCAGTCGAAAAGGGGTCGGCACAGATACGCAGTATTTT. Its protein product is CASSRKGVGTDTQYF.

This clonotype has just a few counts. The chain recombines TRBV5-1 with TRBJ2-7, with D unresolved. This CDR3 contains 14 residues. Between the trimmed V and J ends, which lost 1 base and 1 base, there was a span of 9 bases. Germline loops: CDR1 SGHRS, CDR2 YFSETQ. CDR3 amino acids: CASSLNIASYEQYF. CDR3 nucleotide sequence: TGCGCCAGCAGCTTGAACATTGCGTCCTACGAGCAGTACTTC.

The table lists this clonotype with a few counts. This chain connects TRBV20-1 to TRBJ2-3, with D unclear. Germline V gene sequence: CDR1 DFQATT, CDR2 SNEGSKA (reference sequence). This CDR3 contains 12 residues. Between the trimmed V and J ends, which lost 6 bases and 4 bases, there was a span of 11 bases. CDR3 protein: CSAPRVSDTQYF. The DNA for the CDR3 is TGCAGTGCCCCCCGGGTATCAGATACGCAGTATTTT.

This clonotype was recorded at least ten times. The rearrangement joins TRBV5-1 to TRBJ2-1; D not certain. Trimming took off 5 bases at V and 3 bases at J, with 12 bases between the two ends. The germline CDR1 and CDR2 sequences are SGHRS and YFSETQ. CDR3 size: 14 residues. Here the CDR3 reads CASSPGSYYNEQFF. Written as DNA, the CDR3 is TGCGCCAGCAGTCCTGGCTCCTACTACAATGAGCAGTTCTTC.

At least ten counts were recorded for this clonotype. J is TRBJ2-7 and V is TRBV6-1; 8 bases map to TRBD2. Germline-derived CDR1 and CDR2 are MNHNS and SASEGT. V dropped 5 bases and J dropped 4; count of bases not matched to a gene: 10. The CDR3 runs to 15 residues. The CDR3 bases are TGTGCCAGCAGTCAGAAACTAGCGGTAAATTACGAGCAGTACTTC. It translates to CASSQKLAVNYEQYF.

The chain links TRBV12-3 or TRBV12-4 to TRBJ2-5; D is possibly TRBD1 (6 bases). The CDR3 spans 14 residues. The V gene lost 6 bases and the J gene lost 6 bases, with 17 bases spanning the gap. The CDR3 here is CASSRQATPQTQYF. The CDR3, as DNA: TGTGCCAGCAGCCGACAGGCGACCCCACAGACCCAGTACTTC.